This T cell receptor (beta chain) emerged from a study of blood T cell repertoires in COVID-19. Overall study: The cDNA or gDNA used as material had been derived from T cells, B-cell-depleted T cells, or PBMCs.

V was cut by 3 bases and J by 4 bases, with 10 bases left in between. The CDR3 has 12 residues. Germline V gene lookup returns CDR1 DFQATT and CDR2 SNEGSKA (reference sequence). Source study methods: For nucleated cells, counts were estimated from reference gene primer amplification. Clones were sequenced by immunoSEQ multiplex PCR, and TCRdb holds only the in-frame ones, with some missing. D and trimming were read from the DNA, whereas the V and J calls and clone size are those reported in that table. The table includes 150,000 to 200,000 clones, approximately 74% detected once. The clonotype comes from a woman aged 80 or over with acute or convalescent COVID-19. The rearrangement joins TRBV20-1 to TRBJ2-7, with D possibly being TRBD1 (5 bases). The specimen was peripheral blood. CDR3 in amino acids: CSASGQTYEQYF. The CDR3 region has the DNA TGCAGTGCTAGTGGACAAACGTACGAGCAGTACTTC.